The 27 T cell receptor beta chains in this list originate from one sample, sequenced in a study of blood T cell repertoires in COVID-19. Only in-frame clones appear in the TCRdb table, and some are missing; sequencing was by immunoSEQ multiplex PCR. This sample has 200,000 or so clones; around 90% occur once, and the top ten carry roughly 2.8%. Material for sequencing was PBMCs or T cells enriched from blood (not recorded which). The receptors derive from a woman aged 25 to 39 who had recovered from COVID-19.

The rearrangement joins TRBV4-3 to TRBJ2-1; D unclear. The germline V gene encodes CDR1 LGHNA and CDR2 YSLEER. Trimming removed 1 base from V and 2 bases from J, with 12 bases in between. This CDR3 contains 16 residues. The CDR3 sequence is CASSQGGYQAYNEQFF. The CDR3 region has the DNA TGCGCCAGCAGCCAAGGCGGATATCAAGCCTACAATGAGCAGTTCTTC.

The gene calls are TRBV5-1 and TRBJ2-7; 9 nucleotides match TRBD1. Germline CDR1 SGHRS, CDR2 YFSETQ. This CDR3 has 15 residues. V lost 4 bases and J lost 3; bases outside the gene matches: 8. For the CDR3, the DNA is TGCGCCAGCAGCGCCACCGGGACAGGGAACTACGAGCAGTACTTC. Protein sequence: CASSATGTGNYEQYF.

The chain uses TRBV10-3 and TRBJ2-7; perhaps TRBD1 as D (7 bases). From germline, CDR1 is ENHRY and CDR2 SYGVKD. V was trimmed by 8 bases and J by 5 bases, leaving 13 bases between them. This CDR3 spans 12 amino acids. The CDR3 reads CAIGGGGDEQYF. For the CDR3, the DNA is TGTGCCATCGGAGGGGGCGGCGACGAGCAGTACTTC.

The chain links TRBV7-2 to TRBJ2-7; 10 nucleotides align to TRBD2. The CDR3 runs to 15 residues. CDR1 SGHTA and CDR2 FQGNSA come from the germline V gene. The V segment lost 2 bases and the J segment 4 bases; nucleotides outside the gene matches: 5. CDR3 sequence reads: CASSLSSGGVYEQYF. The CDR3 DNA sequence: TGTGCCAGCAGCTTAAGCAGCGGGGGGGTTTACGAGCAGTACTTC.

V and J are TRBV9 and TRBJ2-7; D uncertain. The CDR3 spans 15 residues. Germline loops: CDR1 SGDLS, CDR2 YYNGEE. Trimming took off 2 bases at V and 2 bases at J, with 14 bases between the two ends. CDR3 DNA sequence: TGTGCCAGCAGCGTCGAGTCTTCGTTGACCTACGAGCAGTACTTC. Translation gives CASSVESSLTYEQYF.

The V call is TRBV6-5, the J call TRBJ2-5; D is possibly TRBD1 (6 bases). V lost 10 bases and J lost 7, with 22 bases in between. In germline, CDR1 is MNHEY, CDR2 SVGAGI. The CDR3 loop spans 14 amino acids. The CDR3, as DNA: TGTGCCACCTGCGAAGACCAGGGGCGTGGGACCCAGTACTTC. Translation gives CATCEDQGRGTQYF.

The V gene is TRBV7-2, the J gene TRBJ1-2, with 8 bases lining up with TRBD1. The CDR3 spans 15 residues. Germline values: CDR1 SGHTA, CDR2 FQGNSA. V shed 1 base and J 3 bases; nucleotides not matched to a gene: 4. The CDR3 sequence: CASSLGYRGDYGYTF. The CDR3 DNA is TGTGCCAGCAGCTTAGGATACAGGGGGGACTATGGCTACACCTTC. The whole variable domain, remainder taken from reference TRBV7-2 and TRBJ1-2, is GAGVSQSPSNKVTEKGKDVELRCDPISGHTALYWYRQSLGQGLEFLIYFQGNSAPDKSGLPSDRFSAERTGGSVSTLTIQRTQQEDSAVYLCASSLGYRGDYGYTFGSGTRLTVV.

The J gene is TRBJ1-4, the V gene TRBV7-9, with 7 bases fitting TRBD1. CDR1 is SEHNR, CDR2 FQNEAQ, per germline (reference sequence). V lost 6 bases to trimming and J lost 8 bases; unmatched junction nucleotides: 9. The CDR3 contains 14 residues. CDR3 protein: CASRQQGLDEKLFF. As DNA, the CDR3 is TGTGCCAGCAGGCAACAGGGGTTGGACGAAAAACTGTTTTTT.

In this sample, this clone turned up once. The J gene is TRBJ2-5, the V gene TRBV12-3 or TRBV12-4; no reliable D call. The CDR3 contains 13 residues. V was cut by 3 bases and J by 2 bases, with 7 bases left in between. CDR3 DNA sequence: TGTGCCAGCAGTTTTGACTTACAAGAGACCCAGTACTTC. Its translation: CASSFDLQETQYF.

The table lists this clone with a count of one. V and J are TRBV15 and TRBJ2-5, with 7 bases lining up with TRBD2. CDR1 and CDR2 (germline): LNHNV, YYDKDF (reference sequence). CDR3 length: 15 amino acids. Losses at the gene ends were 3 bases for V and 2 bases for J; bases not matched to a gene: 6. CDR3 sequence reads: CATSRRSGVQETQYF. The CDR3 nucleotides are TGTGCCACCAGCAGGAGAAGCGGGGTGCAAGAGACCCAGTACTTC.

Worth noting for this clone: This specimen includes other DNA sequences encoding the same CDR3. V is TRBV9 and J is TRBJ1-5; D is undetermined. The germline V gene encodes CDR1 SGDLS and CDR2 YYNGEE. The CDR3 totals 14 residues. Trimming pared 0 bases from V and 3 bases from J, leaving 7 bases between. The CDR3 DNA reads as TGTGCCAGCAGCGTAGGAGGGATCAATCAGCCCCAGCATTTT. Translation: CASSVGGINQPQHF.

V is TRBV5-1 and J is TRBJ1-4; D may be TRBD1 (6 bases). Trimming took off 0 bases at V and 7 bases at J, with 16 bases between the two ends. The CDR3 has 16 residues. Per germline, CDR1 SGHRS and CDR2 YFSETQ. The DNA of the CDR3 is TGCGCCAGCAGCTTGGATAATCGAGGGGGAGTTGAAAAACTGTTTTTT. Its protein is CASSLDNRGGVEKLFF.

The chain has TRBV7-9 and TRBJ2-2, with D perhaps matching TRBD1 (5 bases). Germline V gene data show CDR1 as SEHNR and CDR2 as FQNEAQ (reference sequence). V was clipped by 3 bases and J by 4 bases, with 9 bases between them. The CDR3 is made up of 14 amino acids. The DNA of the CDR3 is TGTGCCAGCAGCTTTGGGGCGAGCACCGGGGAGCTGTTTTTT. This translates into CASSFGASTGELFF.

The genes are TRBV11-1 and TRBJ2-3; D is possibly TRBD2 (6 bases). The ends were cut back, 6 bases at V and 8 bases at J, with 12 bases in the middle. Germline CDR1 reads SGHAT; CDR2 reads FQDESV (reference sequence). This CDR3 is 12 amino acids long. CDR3 DNA: TGTGCCAGCAGACCAATGGGGGGTACGCAGTATTTT. It yields the protein CASRPMGGTQYF.

This chain connects TRBV19 to TRBJ1-3, with 8 bases matching TRBD1. The CDR3 has 16 amino acids. Looked up from germline, CDR1 is LNHDA and CDR2 is SQIVND (reference sequence). V shed 6 bases and J 1 base; nucleotides not matched to a gene: 8. CDR3 loop: CASSATGVNSGNTIYF. CDR3 coding DNA: TGTGCCAGTAGCGCGACAGGGGTGAATTCTGGAAACACCATATATTTT.

This chain links TRBV5-1 with TRBJ1-1; TRBD1 matches 9 bases. The V gene's germline CDR1 is SGHRS and CDR2 YFSETQ. The CDR3 runs 17 residues. Trimming at V came to 0 bases and at J to 6 bases, leaving 12 bases not matched to a gene. CDR3 DNA: TGCGCCAGCAGCTTGGGGACCCACCCGGGACAGGGTCCTGAAGCTTTCTTT. This translates into CASSLGTHPGQGPEAFF.

V usage is TRBV9 and J usage is TRBJ1-4; tentatively, D is TRBD1 (5 bases). V shed 0 bases and J shed 7 bases, with 13 bases lying between them. Germline values: CDR1 SGDLS, CDR2 YYNGEE. The CDR3 is made up of 15 amino acids. The DNA of the CDR3 is TGTGCCAGCAGCGTAGACGAAGGGGTGGGTGAAAAACTGTTTTTT. Protein: CASSVDEGVGEKLFF.

The chain links TRBV4-1 to TRBJ1-4, with 7 bases aligning to TRBD1. CDR3 size: 16 residues. The ends lost 4 bases at V and 3 bases at J; junction bases unmatched: 8. In germline, CDR1 is MGHRA, CDR2 YSYEKL. The CDR3 DNA reads as TGCGCCAGCAGCCCCGTACAGGGGCTTGCTAATGAAAAACTGTTTTTT. This gives the protein CASSPVQGLANEKLFF.

This chain uses TRBV9 with TRBJ1-4; 7 bases match TRBD1. Germline V gene lookup returns CDR1 SGDLS and CDR2 YYNGEE. Trimming took 2 bases from V and 0 from J; bases not matched to a gene: 4. The length of the CDR3 is 16 residues. CDR3 coding DNA: TGTGCCAGCAGCGTCGGGACAGTCCCAACTAATGAAAAACTGTTTTTT. This sequence encodes CASSVGTVPTNEKLFF.

The chain uses TRBV12-3 or TRBV12-4 and TRBJ1-1; 9 bases align to TRBD1. The CDR3 sequence is 13 residues long. V shed 7 bases, J shed 5 bases, and the junction held 5 bases outside the gene matches. In nucleotides, the CDR3 is TGTGCCAGCACCCAGACAGGGGGAACTGAAGCTTTCTTT. This encodes CASTQTGGTEAFF.

The chain recombines TRBV11-2 with TRBJ2-7; weak D call: TRBD2 (6 bases). Trimming left V 5 bases short and J 6 bases short, with 20 bases between. Germline loops: CDR1 SGHAT, CDR2 FQNNGV. The CDR3 covers 15 residues. CDR3 residues: CASSLALASRGEQYF. DNA of the CDR3: TGTGCCAGCAGCCTAGCACTAGCAAGTCGGGGCGAGCAGTACTTC.

CDR3 nucleotide sequence: TGCGCCAGCAGCCAAGAATACCTAGACAGATTCAATCAGCCCCAGCATTTT. It yields the protein CASSQEYLDRFNQPQHF. The rearrangement joins TRBV4-1 to TRBJ1-5, with D possibly being TRBD1 (5 bases). CDR3 size: 17 residues. Germline V CDR1 and CDR2: MGHRA, YSYEKL. The V gene lost 0 bases and the J gene lost 3 bases, with 15 bases spanning the gap.

V usage is TRBV4-1 and J usage is TRBJ2-7, with TRBD2 matching over 8 bases. The CDR3 extends over 17 amino acids. Germline loops: CDR1 MGHRA, CDR2 YSYEKL. With V trimmed by 4 bases and J by 4 bases, 15 bases remained unmatched. CDR3 coding DNA: TGCGCCAGCAGCCTCGGAGGGGACCTTAGCGGGGTTTACGAGCAGTACTTC. This sequence encodes CASSLGGDLSGVYEQYF.

This chain joins TRBV4-2 and TRBJ1-4; no firm D call. CDR1 is LGHNA and CDR2 is YNFKEQ in the germline V gene. The V and J ends lost 2 bases and 0 bases respectively, with 16 bases between them. The CDR3 is 18 residues long. The CDR3 nucleotides read TGTGCCAGCAGCCAACCCCTCCTGGTCGGAGCAACTAATGAAAAACTGTTTTTT. Its protein product is CASSQPLLVGATNEKLFF.

The chain has TRBV9 and TRBJ2-7; 11 nucleotides agree with TRBD2. The CDR3 runs 19 residues. The germline V gene encodes CDR1 SGDLS and CDR2 YYNGEE. V was pared by 3 bases and J by 5 bases, with 19 bases of the junction left unmatched. CDR3 region: CASSGREDMVAGGPHEQYF. CDR3 nucleotides: TGTGCCAGCAGCGGACGAGAGGATATGGTAGCGGGGGGGCCTCACGAGCAGTACTTC.

The chain joins TRBV7-2 to TRBJ2-1, with TRBD2 as a possible D gene (6 bases). The germline V and J ends were trimmed by 5 bases and 12 bases, with 14 bases remaining between them. CDR3 length: 12 residues. Germline CDR1 reads SGHTA; CDR2 reads FQGNSA. CDR3 coding DNA: TGTGCCAGCAGCCTTACCGGGACTGCGCAGTTCTTC. It is translated as CASSLTGTAQFF. Supplemented by reference TRBV7-2 and TRBJ2-1, the full variable domain reads GAGVSQSPSNKVTEKGKDVELRCDPISGHTALYWYRQSLGQGLEFLIYFQGNSAPDKSGLPSDRFSAERTGGSVSTLTIQRTQQEDSAVYLCASSLTGTAQFFGPGTRLTVL.

V and J are TRBV3-1 (or the pseudogene TRBV3-2) and TRBJ2-5; possibly TRBD1 for D (6 bases). Trimming removed 0 bases at V and 4 bases at J, with 9 bases between. The CDR3 sequence is 14 residues long. Per the germline V gene, CDR1 is LGHDT and CDR2 is YNNKEL (reference sequence). CDR3 sequence (DNA): TGTGCCAGCAGCCAAGACCCCAGGGGAGAGACCCAGTACTTC. Protein: CASSQDPRGETQYF.